This is a list of T cell receptor beta chains from one sample in a study of blood T cell repertoires in COVID-19. Here immunoSEQ multiplex PCR was the method, and the copy in TCRdb shows in-frame clones only, minus some. The sample records 100,000 to 150,000 clones, 70% to 90% being singletons. Material: peripheral blood. These receptors were obtained from a human donor in a cohort sampled during active COVID-19. Each CDR3 is given without its conserved first and last residue. Each record gives: J gene, V gene, CDR3 protein.

>TRBJ1-6|TRBV10-3
AISESRPTDNSPLH
>TRBJ1-2|TRBV29-1
SVVTGSYGYT
>TRBJ2-1|TRBV5-4
ASTLGGQGYNEQF
>TRBJ2-7|TRBV7-2
ASSFRAGSYEQY
>TRBJ1-3|TRBV3-1/TRBV3-2
ASRHDRVGNTIY
>TRBJ1-3|TRBV28
ASSFQNSGNTIY
>TRBJ2-1|TRBV4-2
ASSQVGSGENEQF
>TRBJ2-5|TRBV30
AWSFGGKETQY
>TRBJ1-5|TRBV6-1
ASSEPLRDRGQGGNQPQH
>TRBJ2-2|TRBV5-1
ASSFGTTNTGELF
>TRBJ2-7|TRBV25-1
ASSATGYAYEQY
>TRBJ2-1|TRBV12-2
ASRSPTTKPGLAGGLYNEQF
>TRBJ2-2|TRBV5-1
ASSFPSGETDTGELF
>TRBJ2-2|TRBV11-3
ASSQERRGELF
>TRBJ2-3|TRBV13
ASSLVPRDTQY
>TRBJ1-2|TRBV6-5
ASSPRPANYGYT
>TRBJ1-5|TRBV5-5
ASSFLTGNNQPQH
>TRBJ2-1|TRBV7-6
ASIPPGSVSYNEQF
>TRBJ2-1|TRBV18
ASSLGLAGSEQF
>TRBJ2-1|TRBV5-5
ASSGGRGTYNEQF
>TRBJ1-1|TRBV29-1
SVVKGGTEAF
>TRBJ2-1|TRBV19
ASREVVRGVYNEQF
>TRBJ1-6|TRBV2
ASSGTGNYSPLH
>TRBJ2-7|TRBV19
ASSIYEGEDREQY
>TRBJ2-1|TRBV11-2
ASSPAAYNEQF
>TRBJ2-3|TRBV18
ASSHEGRDFTDTQY
>TRBJ2-1|TRBV5-1
ASSYMQGAGYNEQF
>TRBJ2-1|TRBV7-9
ASSLGLAGIYEQF
>TRBJ2-2|TRBV10-1
ASSEIRTTNTGELF
>TRBJ2-1|TRBV5-1
ASSRTSGAYNEQF
>TRBJ1-6|TRBV27
ASTPRRAHNSPLH
>TRBJ2-1|TRBV18
ASSPMTGPYNEQF
>TRBJ2-7|TRBV4-2
ASSLGTGVNEQY
>TRBJ2-6|TRBV7-9
ASRRDSGANVLT
>TRBJ1-4|TRBV30
AWSMQTGRSTNEKLF
>TRBJ2-5|TRBV9
ASSVGLGETQY
>TRBJ2-3|TRBV11-3
ASSFAGGTDTQY
>TRBJ2-5|TRBV9
ASSGGGSQVETQY
>TRBJ2-7|TRBV5-4
ASSLGQNYEQY
>TRBJ2-2|TRBV7-7
ASSPTGTSVTGELF
>TRBJ2-3|TRBV5-1
ASSLARGGGADTQY
>TRBJ2-7|TRBV27
ASSPTGGYEQY
>TRBJ2-6|TRBV28
ASSLSGANVLT
>TRBJ2-3|TRBV6-5
ASSYRDRASTDTQY
>TRBJ2-7|TRBV28
ASSPPGQLSYEQY
>TRBJ2-5|TRBV6-1
ASSDPGLAGVETQY
>TRBJ2-7|TRBV2
ASSEETGAEQY
>TRBJ2-5|TRBV29-1
SVRGFRETQY
>TRBJ2-7|TRBV6-5
ASSPHTLSYEQY
>TRBJ2-7|TRBV2
ASSEPSGSYEQY